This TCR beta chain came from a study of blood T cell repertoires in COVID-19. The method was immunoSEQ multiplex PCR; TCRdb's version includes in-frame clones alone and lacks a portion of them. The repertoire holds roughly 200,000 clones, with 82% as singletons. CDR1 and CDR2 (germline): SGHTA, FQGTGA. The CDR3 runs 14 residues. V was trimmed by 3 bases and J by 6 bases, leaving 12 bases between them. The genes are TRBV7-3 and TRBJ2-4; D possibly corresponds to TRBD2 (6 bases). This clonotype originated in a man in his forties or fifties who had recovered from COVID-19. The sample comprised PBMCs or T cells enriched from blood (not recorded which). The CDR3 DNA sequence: TGTGCCAGCAGCTTTGCCCTTAGCGGAAACATTCAGTACTTC. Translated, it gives CASSFALSGNIQYF. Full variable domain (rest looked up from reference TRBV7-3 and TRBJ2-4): GAGVSQTPSNKVTEKGKYVELRCDPISGHTALYWYRQSLGQGPEFLIYFQGTGAADDSGLPNDRFFAVRPEGSVSTLKIQRTERGDSAVYLCASSFALSGNIQYFGAGTRLSVL.